Reported below is one T cell receptor beta chain. The clone's antigen remains unknown. No qualities accompany the bases; no much larger clone lies one base away. Synovial fluid samples were matched to blood samples from the same ankylosing spondylitis patients. Sequenced using an Illumina HiSeq 2500. TCR beta libraries were prepared by quantitative 5'-RACE with molecular barcodes. The authors processed their data as follows. Disease-linked TCR variants were identified with a new computational method built on a probabilistic model of VDJ rearrangement. The raw public reads went through TCRdb reprocessing: fastp at Q25, MiXCR clone calling, in-frame beta chains kept. Every distinct CDR3 protein forms one entry, paired with its most common genes and DNA. The V and J calls here are based on TCRdb, not the publication. The sample table holds about 160,000 distinct CDR3 sequences, of which around two fifths were seen once. Approximately 14% of the sample goes to the ten largest clones.

CDR1 and CDR2, per the germline V gene (reference sequence), are DFQATT and SNEGSKA. The CDR3 holds 13 amino acids from the cysteine to the phenylalanine. Solely the CDR3 DNA is kept, with 39 bases framed from the first base. V drops 2 bases and J drops 7 bases, leaving 14 bases in between. The data are from a study of CD8 T cells in ankylosing spondylitis (dated by TCRdb to about 2017). At the level of the whole study: T cell receptor beta repertoires were profiled in healthy donors and ankylosing spondylitis patients so that disease-linked TCR variants could be found. Samples of peripheral blood were taken, and for ankylosing spondylitis patients, synovial fluid was collected as well. The full study cohort comprised around 25 ankylosing spondylitis patients and over 95 healthy donors.

Overall study results and their limits: Some TCR beta motif variants had previously been reported in synovial fluid and blood of reactive arthritis patients, which suggested common disease-initiation mechanisms. Significant enrichment of the disease-linked clones was reported in matched synovial fluid samples from ankylosing spondylitis patients. A TCR beta motif of 7 or 8 highly homologous amino acid variants appeared characteristic of blood from ankylosing spondylitis patients. In peripheral blood, the disease-linked clones were found at relatively low frequencies and had a CD8+ phenotype.

The sequence was collected from a male donor with ankylosing spondylitis. The sample consisted of synovial fluid, either unsorted or a sorted T cell fraction (not recorded which). The receptor chain draws on TRBV20-1 and TRBJ1-2; matching of 5 bases hints at TRBD1 as the D gene. CDR3 protein: CSARRGRDVGYTF. The DNA sequence is as follows: TGCAGTGCTAGAAGGGGCAGGGACGTTGGCTACACCTTC.